The T cell receptor beta chain described here comes from a study of T-cell reconstitution after alpha-beta-depleted transplantation in children. Germline V gene data show CDR1 as MNHEY and CDR2 as SVGAGI. This CDR3 has 16 residues. Unmatched junction bases numbered 6, after V lost 2 bases and J lost 10 bases. General study findings and limits: High day-60 TCRbeta diversity in some patients came from surviving recipient T cells and thymic progenitors. As was reported, about two months after transplant, alpha-beta T cells came from several hundred expanded graft clones. Hyperexpanded clones declined; after one year, newly produced T cells mostly supplied diversity.

This clonotype turned up a few times. Its antigen is unknown. Unique molecular identifiers tagged the TCRbeta library. Each CDR3 protein is one row after TCRdb ran MiXCR on the PCR reads. The sample shows about 48,000 distinct CDR3 sequences, over 4.5% of them seen only once. This material consisted of PBMCs, mostly from graft donor cells, taken 60 days after TCRalphabeta/CD19-depleted stem cell transplant. This TCR was sampled from a female patient aged 2-10 years who had a stem cell transplant for aplastic anemia, so the T cells may come from the graft donor. The gene calls are TRBV6-5 and TRBJ2-1, with TRBD2 matching 15 bases. The CDR3 spells CASSYRTSGGVGEQFF. In DNA form, the CDR3 reads TGTGCCAGCAGTTACCGGACTAGCGGGGGGGTCGGGGAGCAGTTCTTC.